The clone carrying this T cell receptor (beta chain) was counted a single time. This record belongs to a study of technical replicates of blood from a few donors. The CDR3 loop spans 13 amino acids. Trimming took 4 bases from V and 8 from J; bases not matched to a gene: 4. Germline-derived CDR1 and CDR2 are WSHSY and SAAADI. Only in-frame clones appear in the TCRdb table, and some are missing; sequencing was by immunoSEQ multiplex PCR. The table shows around 15,000 clones, with roughly 84% occurring only once. Input material: PBMCs. The rearrangement joins TRBV10-2 to TRBJ1-4, with 7 positions matching TRBD1. This clonotype was sampled from a human donor in good health. CDR3 residues: CASSGTGGEKLFF. The CDR3 DNA reads TGCGCCAGCAGTGGGACAGGTGGAGAAAAACTGTTTTTT.